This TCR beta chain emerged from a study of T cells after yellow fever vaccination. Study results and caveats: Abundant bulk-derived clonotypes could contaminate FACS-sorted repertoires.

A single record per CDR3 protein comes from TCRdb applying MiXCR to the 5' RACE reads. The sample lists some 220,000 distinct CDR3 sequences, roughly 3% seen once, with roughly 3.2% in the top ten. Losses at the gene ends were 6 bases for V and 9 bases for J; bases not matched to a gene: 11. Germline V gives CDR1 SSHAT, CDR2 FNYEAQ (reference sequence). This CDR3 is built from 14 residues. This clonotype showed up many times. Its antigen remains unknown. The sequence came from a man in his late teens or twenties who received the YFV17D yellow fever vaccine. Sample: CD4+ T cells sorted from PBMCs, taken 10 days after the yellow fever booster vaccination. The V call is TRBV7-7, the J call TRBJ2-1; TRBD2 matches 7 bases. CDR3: CASSPGLPGGEQFF. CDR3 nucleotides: TGTGCCAGCAGTCCCGGACTCCCGGGAGGTGAGCAGTTCTTC.